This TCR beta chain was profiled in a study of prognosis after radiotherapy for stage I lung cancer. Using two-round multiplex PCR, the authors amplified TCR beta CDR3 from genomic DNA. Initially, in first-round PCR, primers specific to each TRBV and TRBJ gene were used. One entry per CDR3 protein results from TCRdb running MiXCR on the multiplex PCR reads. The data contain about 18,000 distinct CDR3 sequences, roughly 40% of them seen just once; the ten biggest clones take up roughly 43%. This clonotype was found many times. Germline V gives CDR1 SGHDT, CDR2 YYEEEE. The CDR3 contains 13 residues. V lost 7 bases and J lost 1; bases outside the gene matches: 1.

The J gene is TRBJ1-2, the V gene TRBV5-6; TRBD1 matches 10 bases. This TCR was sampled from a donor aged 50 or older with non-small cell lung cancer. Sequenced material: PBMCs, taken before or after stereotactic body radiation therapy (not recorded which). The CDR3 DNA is TGTGCCAGCGGACAGGGGGATAACTATGGCTACACCTTC. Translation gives CASGQGDNYGYTF.